The 12 T cell receptor beta chains below were found in one sample sequenced in a study of monozygotic twins with inflammatory bowel disease. TCRdb re-called the 5' RACE reads and shows each CDR3 protein once, DNA omitted. The specimen's table records around 100,000 distinct CDR3 sequences. The sample was blood. The origin of the receptors is a human donor with ulcerative colitis or Crohn's disease, or a healthy co-twin of an affected twin (not recorded which).

The chain has TRBV9 and TRBJ2-7; no DNA is available, so the TRBD1 call from TCRdb remains unchecked. Germline V lookup: CDR1 SGDLS, CDR2 YYNGEE. CDR3 length equals 14 residues. The chain's CDR3 is CASREGQGAGEQYF.

This chain joins TRBV7-2 and TRBJ2-3; TCRdb outputs TRBD1, but without DNA this stays unchecked. Germline V CDR1 and CDR2: SGHTA, FQGNSA. This CDR3 has 15 residues. The CDR3 is CASTRTVSPGDTQYF.

V usage is TRBV5-1 and J usage is TRBJ2-5; TCRdb proposes TRBD2, but this gene call is untestable without DNA. From germline, CDR1 is SGHRS and CDR2 YFSETQ. The CDR3 has 16 amino acids. CDR3 residues: CASSLQLVASGETQYF. Complete variable domain (other parts from reference TRBV5-1 and TRBJ2-5): KAGVTQTPRYLIKTRGQQVTLSCSPISGHRSVSWYQQTPGQGLQFLFEYFSETQRNKGNFPGRFSGRQFSNSRSEMNVSTLELGDSALYLCASSLQLVASGETQYFGPGTRLLVL.

This chain uses TRBV20-1 with TRBJ2-1. Germline V gene lookup returns CDR1 DFQATT and CDR2 SNEGSKA (reference sequence). This CDR3 contains 11 residues. The CDR3: CSARVYNEQFF.

The V call is TRBV7-4, the J call TRBJ2-7; TCRdb's D gene call, TRBD2, goes unchecked for lack of DNA. The V gene's germline CDR1 is SGHVT and CDR2 SQSDAQ. The CDR3 totals 18 residues. CDR3 protein: CASSFGVGSASASYEQYF.

The gene calls are TRBV4-3 and TRBJ2-1; there is no DNA to check the TCRdb D call of TRBD1. Germline values: CDR1 LGHNA, CDR2 YSLEER. CDR3 length equals 14 residues. The CDR3 spells CASSQEMGHNEQFF.

This sequence joins TRBV28 and TRBJ2-7. The CDR3 runs to 11 residues. Looked up from germline, CDR1 is MDHEN and CDR2 is SYDVKM. CDR3 residues: CASSTSYEQYF.

The genes are TRBV20-1 and TRBJ1-2; the D call of TRBD1 rests on TCRdb alone, since no DNA is present to check it. The CDR3 has 14 amino acids. In germline, CDR1 is DFQATT, CDR2 SNEGSKA (reference sequence). CDR3 residues: CSAMGQGAGYGYTF.

This CDR3 is CASSITGTAGGQPQHF. J is TRBJ1-5 and V is TRBV6-1; TCRdb designates TRBD1, a call that cannot be tested without DNA. CDR3 size: 16 residues. The germline gives CDR1 MNHNS, CDR2 SASEGT.

The rearrangement links TRBV10-3 to TRBJ2-3; the TCRdb D gene call, TRBD1, has no DNA to confirm it. The germline V gene encodes CDR1 ENHRY and CDR2 SYGVKD. The CDR3 sequence is 15 residues long. CDR3: CAIRPLGGPKDTQYF.

The chain employs TRBV20-1 and TRBJ1-5; TCRdb selects TRBD1, and the lack of DNA leaves this call unchecked. CDR3 length: 14 amino acids. The germline V gene encodes CDR1 DFQATT and CDR2 SNEGSKA (reference sequence). CDR3 loop: CSAPRTGSSQPQHF.

This chain links TRBV4-3 with TRBJ1-5. The germline V gene encodes CDR1 LGHNA and CDR2 YSLEER. This CDR3 region has 16 residues. CDR3 amino acids: CASSQESGYSNQPQHF.